The 30 T cell receptor beta chains below all came from one sample that was sequenced in a study of monozygotic twins with inflammatory bowel disease. TCRdb re-called the 5' RACE reads and shows each CDR3 protein once, DNA omitted. The sample has about 150,000 distinct CDR3 sequences, and its top ten clones hold 1.2%. Sequencing used blood. These receptors were taken from a human donor with ulcerative colitis or Crohn's disease, or a healthy co-twin of an affected twin (not recorded which).

The rearrangement links TRBV9 to TRBJ1-4. Germline V gene lookup returns CDR1 SGDLS and CDR2 YYNGEE. CDR3 size: 15 residues. The CDR3 loop is CASSPRGGSNEKLFF.

The CDR3 sequence: CASSEGRTILSSYEQYF. The chain couples TRBV2 to TRBJ2-7; the D call of TRBD2 rests on TCRdb alone, since no DNA is present to check it. The CDR3 covers 17 residues. CDR1 and CDR2 from the germline V gene are SNHLY and FYNNEI.

The J gene is TRBJ1-1, the V gene TRBV11-1; the D gene TCRdb calls, TRBD1, cannot be checked with no DNA. Germline V gene sequence: CDR1 SGHAT, CDR2 FQDESV (reference sequence). There are 15 residues in the CDR3. CDR3 sequence: CASSLEDGGITEAFF.

The genes are TRBV6-1 and TRBJ2-2; no DNA is available, so the TRBD2 call from TCRdb remains unchecked. Germline V gene sequence: CDR1 MNHNS, CDR2 SASEGT. This CDR3 contains 16 residues. CDR3 residues: CASSENIPAVTGELFF.

V is TRBV29-1 and J is TRBJ1-1. There are 13 residues in the CDR3. Germline lookup yields CDR1 SQVTM and CDR2 ANQGSEA. CDR3 sequence reads: CSAKDGLNTEAFF.

The chain couples TRBV7-2 to TRBJ2-4; TCRdb reports TRBD1, a call that lacks DNA to check it against. The germline CDR1 and CDR2 sequences are SGHTA and FQGNSA. This CDR3 contains 15 residues. This CDR3 is CASSLAGQVKNIQYF.

The chain carries TRBV20-1 and TRBJ1-2; the D call from TCRdb, TRBD1, cannot be confirmed without DNA. The germline CDR1 and CDR2 sequences are DFQATT and SNEGSKA (reference sequence). The CDR3 extends over 14 amino acids. This chain's CDR3 is CSAMGDRVVDGYTF.

This chain joins TRBV10-3 and TRBJ2-1; TCRdb's D call of TRBD2 is untestable without DNA. The CDR3 has 12 amino acids. Germline loops: CDR1 ENHRY, CDR2 SYGVKD. CDR3: CATQAGVGEQFF.

The rearrangement links TRBV20-1 to TRBJ2-1; TCRdb's D call, TRBD2, is unchecked because there is no DNA. Germline CDR1 and CDR2: DFQATT and SNEGSKA (reference sequence). The length of the CDR3 is 17 residues. The CDR3 sequence is CSAPVPRTSPPYNEQFF.

The CDR3 loop is CASSFGGLQETQYF. The chain combines TRBV5-1 with TRBJ2-5; the TCRdb D gene call, TRBD1, has no DNA to confirm it. This CDR3 is built from 14 residues. Germline values: CDR1 SGHRS, CDR2 YFSETQ. The complete variable domain, with remaining parts taken from reference TRBV5-1 and TRBJ2-5, reads KAGVTQTPRYLIKTRGQQVTLSCSPISGHRSVSWYQQTPGQGLQFLFEYFSETQRNKGNFPGRFSGRQFSNSRSEMNVSTLELGDSALYLCASSFGGLQETQYFGPGTRLLVL.

The chain joins TRBV10-3 to TRBJ1-5; TCRdb's D call of TRBD1 is untestable without DNA. The CDR3 totals 16 residues. The germline CDR1 and CDR2 sequences are ENHRY and SYGVKD. The CDR3 here is CAISGTEMEGNQPQHF.

The rearrangement joins TRBV12-3 or TRBV12-4 to TRBJ2-5; no DNA is available, so the TRBD2 call from TCRdb remains unchecked. CDR3 length: 17 residues. CDR3 loop: CASSLGRLAGSQETQYF.

The chain carries TRBV24-1 and TRBJ2-7; TCRdb's D gene call, TRBD2, goes unchecked for lack of DNA. Germline loops: CDR1 KGHDR, CDR2 SFDVKD. There are 13 residues in the CDR3. CDR3 in amino acids: CATSDLTSYEQYF.

The rearrangement uses TRBV27 and TRBJ2-7. The germline CDR1 and CDR2 sequences are MNHEY and SMNVEV (reference sequence). The CDR3 loop spans 14 amino acids. This chain's CDR3 is CASSLQTGSYEQYF.

The genes are TRBV7-3 and TRBJ2-1. The germline CDR1 and CDR2 sequences are SGHTA and FQGTGA. The CDR3 length is 13 residues. This chain's CDR3 is CASSQHYLNEQFF.

J is TRBJ2-3 and V is TRBV5-1. The CDR3 runs to 15 residues. CDR1 and CDR2 (germline): SGHRS, YFSETQ. The CDR3 here is CASSLNGPPTDTQYF.

The gene calls are TRBV19 and TRBJ1-5. This CDR3 has 17 amino acids. CDR1 and CDR2 from the germline V gene are LNHDA and SQIVND (reference sequence). CDR3 sequence reads: CASSILPKAYSNQPQHF.

The V and J genes are TRBV7-9 and TRBJ1-1; the D call from TCRdb, TRBD1, cannot be confirmed without DNA. Germline V lookup: CDR1 SEHNR, CDR2 FQNEAQ (reference sequence). The CDR3 totals 13 residues. CDR3 loop: CASSPDRVTEAFF.

The V and J genes are TRBV12-3 or TRBV12-4 and TRBJ2-3; TCRdb outputs TRBD2, but without DNA this stays unchecked. This CDR3 region has 16 residues. The CDR3 here is CASSSGLAGGPDTQYF.

This chain joins TRBV7-8 and TRBJ2-3; TCRdb reports TRBD1, a call that lacks DNA to check it against. Per germline, CDR1 SGHVS and CDR2 FQNEAQ. The CDR3 totals 17 residues. This chain's CDR3 is CASSPEGGRLSTDTQYF.

V is TRBV20-1 and J is TRBJ2-7; the D gene TCRdb calls, TRBD2, cannot be checked with no DNA. Germline V gene data show CDR1 as DFQATT and CDR2 as SNEGSKA (reference sequence). CDR3 length equals 13 residues. The CDR3 region is CSASGLAGDEQYF.

The gene calls are TRBV7-2 and TRBJ2-7; TCRdb calls TRBD2, which cannot be checked without DNA. Germline V gene data show CDR1 as SGHTA and CDR2 as FQGNSA. The CDR3 is made up of 14 amino acids. The CDR3: CASSSWTNFYEQYF.

The gene calls are TRBV5-1 and TRBJ2-7; TCRdb designates TRBD1, a call that cannot be tested without DNA. The CDR3 contains 14 residues. The germline V gene encodes CDR1 SGHRS and CDR2 YFSETQ. The CDR3: CASSLETGSHEQYF.

This chain links TRBV3-1 with TRBJ2-1; as DNA is missing, the TRBD2 call by TCRdb cannot be tested. There are 15 residues in the CDR3. Germline lookup yields CDR1 LGHDT and CDR2 YNNKEL (reference sequence). CDR3 loop: CASSQDSTSGNEQFF.

The V call is TRBV10-3, the J call TRBJ2-1; TCRdb designates TRBD1, a call that cannot be tested without DNA. In germline, CDR1 is ENHRY, CDR2 SYGVKD. The CDR3 runs to 16 residues. The CDR3: CAITKLRDRGINEQFF.

CDR3 region: CASSLEDNTGELFF. V gene TRBV7-2 combines with J gene TRBJ2-2. The CDR3 contains 14 residues. Germline values: CDR1 SGHTA, CDR2 FQGNSA.

This chain links TRBV10-3 with TRBJ1-5; TCRdb designates TRBD1, a call that cannot be tested without DNA. CDR3 length equals 16 residues. CDR1 is ENHRY, CDR2 SYGVKD, per germline. CDR3: CAISEGRTGSGQPQHF.

The chain joins TRBV5-4 to TRBJ2-3. Germline V lookup: CDR1 SGHNT, CDR2 YYREEE (reference sequence). The CDR3 spans 11 residues. CDR3 loop: CASSATDTQYF.

The J gene is TRBJ2-1, the V gene TRBV20-1; checking the TCRdb D call of TRBD1 is not possible without DNA. Per germline, CDR1 DFQATT and CDR2 SNEGSKA (reference sequence). CDR3 size: 16 residues. The CDR3: CSARGPPGSGVDEQFF.

The rearrangement links TRBV24-1 to TRBJ2-1. The CDR3 covers 12 residues. The germline CDR1 and CDR2 sequences are KGHDR and SFDVKD. The CDR3 here is CATEDLTNEQFF.